These T cell receptor beta chains were read from a single sample in a study of T cell responses to AZD1222 COVID-19 vaccine. Profiling relied on immunoSEQ multiplex PCR, and the TCRdb table lists in-frame clones only, not all of them. The data contain 100,000 to 110,000 clones, 80% to 90% of them singletons. This material consisted of peripheral blood, taken on day 0 of MenACWY control vaccination. These receptors all come from an adult in good health. CDR3s include the opening cysteine and the closing phenylalanine or tryptophan. The D gene is left open where the match is weak. Size tells how often a clone was seen (once, few, many) or the class of an expanded clone, and some rows leave it out.

d_call: -
clone_size: -
v_call: TRBV20-1
j_call: TRBJ1-2
cdr3_nt: TGCAGTGCTAGTAGGGATAGGGGCTACACCTTC
cdr3_aa: CSASRDRGYTF

d_call: -
clone_size: -
v_call: TRBV18
j_call: TRBJ1-1
cdr3_nt: TGTGCCAGCTCACTACAGAACACTGAAGCTTTCTTT
cdr3_aa: CASSLQNTEAFF

d_call: -
clone_size: -
v_call: TRBV27
j_call: TRBJ2-7
cdr3_nt: TGTGCCAGCAGTTTATCCGTCGGGACCGATAGACGAGGGGAGCAGTACTTC
cdr3_aa: CASSLSVGTDRRGEQYF

d_call: -
clone_size: -
v_call: TRBV30
j_call: TRBJ1-2
cdr3_nt: TGTGCCTGGAGAACCCGAGGGAACTATGGCTACACCTTC
cdr3_aa: CAWRTRGNYGYTF

d_call: TRBD1
clone_size: -
v_call: TRBV30
j_call: TRBJ2-7
cdr3_nt: TGTGCCTGGACCCATCGGGACAGGGTTCAAGACGAGCAGTACTTC
cdr3_aa: CAWTHRDRVQDEQYF

d_call: -
clone_size: few
v_call: TRBV9
j_call: TRBJ2-2
cdr3_nt: TGTGCCAGCAGCGTAGCTCGGCCGGGGAGAACCGGGGAGCTGTTTTTT
cdr3_aa: CASSVARPGRTGELFF

d_call: TRBD2
clone_size: -
v_call: TRBV5-1
j_call: TRBJ2-7
cdr3_nt: TGCGCCAGCAGCCAGATAGCGGGAGGAAGTTCCTACGAGCAGTACTTC
cdr3_aa: CASSQIAGGSSYEQYF

d_call: TRBD1
clone_size: -
v_call: TRBV7-7
j_call: TRBJ2-5
cdr3_nt: TGTGCTAGCAGCTCGTGGACAGGGGGCACGACCCAGTACTTC
cdr3_aa: CASSSWTGGTTQYF

d_call: -
clone_size: -
v_call: TRBV9
j_call: TRBJ1-4
cdr3_nt: TGTGCCAGCAGCGTCCCGGGACAAACTAATGAAAAACTGTTTTTT
cdr3_aa: CASSVPGQTNEKLFF

d_call: -
clone_size: -
v_call: TRBV27
j_call: TRBJ1-2
cdr3_nt: TGTGCCAGCAGCCGTGATCGAGACAGCTATGGCTACACCTTC
cdr3_aa: CASSRDRDSYGYTF

d_call: -
clone_size: few
v_call: TRBV19
j_call: TRBJ2-2
cdr3_nt: TGTGCCAGTAGTATAGATCTGGGACGGACGAACACCGGGGAGCTGTTTTTT
cdr3_aa: CASSIDLGRTNTGELFF

d_call: -
clone_size: -
v_call: TRBV7-8
j_call: TRBJ2-2
cdr3_nt: TGTGCCAGCAGCTTAGCGGGGGAAGGGGAGCTGTTTTTT
cdr3_aa: CASSLAGEGELFF

d_call: -
clone_size: -
v_call: TRBV27
j_call: TRBJ1-1
cdr3_nt: TGTGCCAGCAGTAAGCACAACACTGAAGCTTTCTTT
cdr3_aa: CASSKHNTEAFF

d_call: -
clone_size: -
v_call: TRBV28
j_call: TRBJ1-1
cdr3_nt: TGTGCCAGCAGCTCCGCAGGGCCCATGAACACTGAAGCTTTCTTT
cdr3_aa: CASSSAGPMNTEAFF

d_call: -
clone_size: -
v_call: TRBV5-4
j_call: TRBJ2-1
cdr3_nt: TGTGCCAGCACCCGTTACGGGGCGCGGGATGAGCAGTTCTTC
cdr3_aa: CASTRYGARDEQFF

d_call: -
clone_size: -
v_call: TRBV5-1
j_call: TRBJ2-3
cdr3_nt: TGCGCCAGCAGCACACCTAGTGGGTCAGATACGCAGTATTTT
cdr3_aa: CASSTPSGSDTQYF

d_call: TRBD1
clone_size: -
v_call: TRBV30
j_call: TRBJ1-5
cdr3_nt: TGTGCCTGGAGTCTCGGGACAGGGGATCAGCCCCAGCATTTT
cdr3_aa: CAWSLGTGDQPQHF

d_call: TRBD2
clone_size: -
v_call: TRBV9
j_call: TRBJ2-1
cdr3_nt: TGTGCCAGCAGCGTAGTACCAGGGGTAAGCGGGAGGGCCTTCAATGAGCAGTTCTTC
cdr3_aa: CASSVVPGVSGRAFNEQFF

d_call: -
clone_size: few
v_call: TRBV6-5
j_call: TRBJ2-1
cdr3_nt: TGTGCCAGCAGTTACCAAAACAGGGTGCGAAGTAATGAGCAGTTCTTC
cdr3_aa: CASSYQNRVRSNEQFF

d_call: -
clone_size: -
v_call: TRBV9
j_call: TRBJ1-3
cdr3_nt: TGTGCCAGCAGCCACCCCAGCAGGGACTCTGGAAACACCATATATTTT
cdr3_aa: CASSHPSRDSGNTIYF

d_call: -
clone_size: -
v_call: TRBV5-1
j_call: TRBJ2-1
cdr3_nt: TGCGCCAGCAGCTTGGAGGGGGATTCCAATGAGCAGTTCTTC
cdr3_aa: CASSLEGDSNEQFF

d_call: TRBD1
clone_size: -
v_call: TRBV19
j_call: TRBJ1-6
cdr3_nt: TGTGCCAGTAGCCCGACAGGGATGCGAAATTCACCCCTCCACTTT
cdr3_aa: CASSPTGMRNSPLHF

d_call: -
clone_size: -
v_call: TRBV6-2/TRBV6-3
j_call: TRBJ2-1
cdr3_nt: TGTGCCAGCAGTTACTCGGAAGAGAACTACAATGAGCAGTTCTTC
cdr3_aa: CASSYSEENYNEQFF

d_call: -
clone_size: -
v_call: TRBV18
j_call: TRBJ2-3
cdr3_nt: TGTGCCAGCTCACCACCGCAGGGGCAGGGAGATACGCAGTATTTT
cdr3_aa: CASSPPQGQGDTQYF

d_call: TRBD1
clone_size: -
v_call: TRBV15
j_call: TRBJ2-7
cdr3_nt: TGTGCCACCAGCAGATCACCCGCCGGGACAGGGGTTCTCGAGCAGTACTTC
cdr3_aa: CATSRSPAGTGVLEQYF

d_call: TRBD1
clone_size: -
v_call: TRBV5-6
j_call: TRBJ2-2
cdr3_nt: TGTGCCAGCAGCTTGGGGACAGGGGGAAGGACCGGGGAGCTGTTTTTT
cdr3_aa: CASSLGTGGRTGELFF

d_call: TRBD1
clone_size: -
v_call: TRBV7-9
j_call: TRBJ1-2
cdr3_nt: TGTGCCAGCAGGTCCGGGACAGGGAAAATCTATGGCTACACCTTC
cdr3_aa: CASRSGTGKIYGYTF